The present T cell receptor beta chain was sequenced within a study of B cell selection in AIRE deficiency. Broader study findings: Approximately 31% of healthy-shared Treg sequences were found among patient Tconv cells. Of about 3,900 shared Treg TCRbeta sequences, roughly 34% were healthy-donor-only and just under 9.5% patient-only.

Sorting defined conventional CD4 T cells as CD4+CD127+. V lost 0 bases, J lost 4 bases, and 9 bases lay in between. The CDR3 is made up of 14 amino acids. Per the germline V gene, CDR1 is LGHNT and CDR2 is FRNRAP. Data came from immunoSEQ multiplex PCR; TCRdb stores just in-frame clones and leaves some out. The repertoire holds under 30,000 clones, with approximately 97% as singletons. On this clone itself: The antigen is undetermined.

The specimen was conventional CD4+ T cells sorted from PBMCs. This receptor was identified in a human donor with AIRE deficiency. This chain links TRBV12-5 with TRBJ1-2; D unclear. In DNA, the CDR3 is TGTGCTAGTGGTTTGGTACCGGGTAGCTATGGCTACACCTTC. It is translated as CASGLVPGSYGYTF. The entire variable domain, with the rest obtained from reference TRBV12-5 and TRBJ1-2, is as follows: DARVTQTPRHKVTEMGQEVTMRCQPILGHNTVFWYRQTMMQGLELLAYFRNRAPLDDSGMPKDRFSAEMPDATLATLKIQPSEPRDSAVYFCASGLVPGSYGYTFGSGTRLTVV.